This entry features one TCR beta chain sequence. Antigen: not known. These data come from a study of monozygotic twins with inflammatory bowel disease. Study observations and caveats: Among twins, concordant and discordant pairs did not differ in repertoire similarity, possibly from limited power. Healthy co-twins showed greater TCRbeta diversity (inverse Simpson) than IBD patients.

TCRdb reworked the 5' RACE reads into one entry per CDR3 protein, no DNA. Its table lists fewer than 450,000 distinct CDR3 sequences. The CDR3 has 15 residues. CDR1 and CDR2 (germline): SGHRS, YFSETQ. Sequences were obtained from blood. The TCR comes from a human donor with ulcerative colitis or Crohn's disease, or a healthy co-twin of an affected twin (not recorded which). This chain uses TRBV5-1 with TRBJ2-7; TCRdb names TRBD1, which stays unverified in the absence of DNA. The CDR3 sequence is CASSFGGQGSYEQYF. The full variable domain, completed using reference TRBV5-1 and TRBJ2-7, is KAGVTQTPRYLIKTRGQQVTLSCSPISGHRSVSWYQQTPGQGLQFLFEYFSETQRNKGNFPGRFSGRQFSNSRSEMNVSTLELGDSALYLCASSFGGQGSYEQYFGPGTRLTVT.